These 17 T cell receptor beta chains came from one sample sequenced in a study of T cells in Graves' hyperthyroidism and ophthalmopathy. Amplified regions were TCR beta CDR3 sequences from RNA transcripts. First-round RT-PCR targeting the TCR CDR3 was performed with the HTBI primer set. TCRdb re-called the multiplex PCR reads through MiXCR, storing one row per CDR3 protein. The table has about 600,000 distinct CDR3 sequences, roughly 16% seen once. The specimen was blood. These receptors originate from a woman in her forties with Graves' ophthalmopathy.

This clonotype showed up just a few times. J is TRBJ1-2 and V is TRBV18; no reliable D call. V was trimmed by 1 base and J by 6 bases, leaving 12 bases between them. CDR3 length: 14 residues. From germline, CDR1 is KGHSH and CDR2 LQKENI. The CDR3 DNA follows: TGTGCCAGCTCACCACTCTCGGAATCGAATGGCTACACCTTC. Encoded protein: CASSPLSESNGYTF. Complete variable domain (other parts from reference TRBV18 and TRBJ1-2): NAGVMQNPRHLVRRRGQEARLRCSPMKGHSHVYWYRQLPEEGLKFMVYLQKENIIDESGMPKERFSAEFPKEGPSILRIQQVVRGDSAAYFCASSPLSESNGYTFGSGTRLTVV.

The table lists this clonotype with many counts. The rearrangement links TRBV7-9 to TRBJ2-7; no reliable D call. The CDR3 runs to 16 residues. Germline values: CDR1 SEHNR, CDR2 FQNEAQ (reference sequence). V lost 8 bases and J 6 bases, leaving 26 bases between the germline ends. The CDR3 protein is CASESTALGIRSEQYF. The CDR3 DNA is TGTGCCAGCGAATCAACCGCGTTGGGGATTCGCTCCGAGCAGTACTTC.

This clonotype showed up just a few times. The chain couples TRBV5-1 to TRBJ2-7, with D possibly matching TRBD1 (6 bases). V was pared by 7 bases and J by 5 bases, with 13 bases between. Germline V lookup: CDR1 SGHRS, CDR2 YFSETQ. There are 12 residues in the CDR3. The CDR3 coding sequence is TGCGCCAGCCGAACAGGGTCCCACGAGCAGTACTTC. Protein product: CASRTGSHEQYF.

This clonotype appeared many times. The chain joins TRBV11-2 to TRBJ1-5, with 8 bases identical to TRBD1. Germline assignment: CDR1 SGHAT and CDR2 FQNNGV. CDR3 length equals 14 residues. Trimming at V came to 5 bases and at J to 5 bases, leaving 5 bases not matched to a gene. CDR3 sequence (DNA): TGTGCCAGCAGCCGCGGGACAGGCCATCAGCCCCAGCATTTT. The encoded protein is CASSRGTGHQPQHF.

In this sample, this clonotype turned up many times. The V and J genes are TRBV11-2 and TRBJ2-7; 9 positions agree with TRBD1. Unmatched junction bases numbered 5, after V lost 2 bases and J lost 0 bases. Looked up from germline, CDR1 is SGHAT and CDR2 is FQNNGV. This CDR3 has 16 residues. CDR3 sequence: CASSLRRDRASYEQYF. The CDR3 coding sequence is TGTGCCAGCAGCTTAAGACGGGACAGGGCCTCCTACGAGCAGTACTTC.

This clonotype was recorded at least ten times. The V and J genes are TRBV11-3 and TRBJ1-1; D unclear. The CDR3 loop spans 17 amino acids. CDR1 is SGHNT, CDR2 YENEEA, per germline. Trimming stripped 2 bases from V and 0 bases from J, with 16 bases between. The CDR3 spells CASSLRIPTGMNTEAFF. CDR3 in DNA: TGTGCCAGCAGCTTAAGGATTCCGACCGGAATGAACACTGAAGCTTTCTTT.

This clonotype was seen ten or more times. The V gene is TRBV28, the J gene TRBJ2-7; TRBD1 agrees at 7 bases. V lost 6 bases to trimming and J lost 1 base; unmatched junction nucleotides: 6. The CDR3 length is 14 residues. CDR1 is MDHEN and CDR2 is SYDVKM in the germline V gene. The CDR3 here is CASSTTGESYEQYF. CDR3 nucleotides: TGTGCCAGCAGCACAACAGGGGAGTCCTACGAGCAGTACTTC. Based on the CDR3 plus reference TRBV28 and TRBJ2-7, the full variable domain is DVKVTQSSRYLVKRTGEKVFLECVQDMDHENMFWYRQDPGLGLRLIYFSYDVKMKEKGDIPEGYSVSREKKERFSLILESASTNQTSMYLCASSTTGESYEQYFGPGTRLTVT.

This clonotype was counted ten times or more. The chain uses TRBV12-3 or TRBV12-4 and TRBJ2-5; 10 bases align to TRBD1. V lost 6 bases, J lost 4 bases, and 2 bases stayed unmatched. This CDR3 comprises 13 residues. CDR3 DNA sequence: TGTGCCAGCAGAGGACAGGGGGGAGAGACCCAGTACTTC. It encodes CASRGQGGETQYF.

The chain has TRBV6-1 and TRBJ2-2, with D maybe TRBD2 (6 bases). Per germline, CDR1 MNHNS and CDR2 SASEGT. The CDR3 totals 16 residues. The V gene lost 1 base and the J gene lost 5 bases, with 14 bases spanning the gap. The CDR3 coding sequence is TGTGCCAGCAGTGAAGGAAAACGGGGGTGGACCGGGGAGCTGTTTTTT. Its protein product is CASSEGKRGWTGELFF.

The rearrangement joins TRBV2 to TRBJ2-2; D perhaps matches TRBD1 (5 bases). CDR3 length: 15 amino acids. V gave up 3 bases and J gave up 2 bases, with 10 bases separating them. Germline CDR1 is SNHLY and CDR2 is FYNNEI. CDR3: CASSDWRTNTGELFF. The CDR3 coding sequence is TGTGCCAGCAGTGATTGGCGGACAAACACCGGGGAGCTGTTTTTT. The full variable domain, rest sourced from reference TRBV2 and TRBJ2-2, is EPEVTQTPSHQVTQMGQEVILRCVPISNHLYFYWYRQILGQKVEFLVSFYNNEISEKSEIFDDQFSVERPDGSNFTLKIRSTKLEDSAMYFCASSDWRTNTGELFFGEGSRLTVL.

There are a few counts of this clonotype. The rearrangement joins TRBV29-1 to TRBJ2-1; D is possibly TRBD1 or TRBD2 (5 bases each). The V gene's germline CDR1 is SQVTM and CDR2 ANQGSEA. The CDR3 spans 14 residues. V lost 1 base and J 8 bases, leaving 15 bases between the germline ends. This CDR3 is CSVEGGWDLDEQFF. The CDR3 bases are TGCAGCGTTGAAGGGGGGTGGGATTTGGATGAGCAGTTCTTC.

This clonotype was seen ten or more times. This sequence joins TRBV18 and TRBJ2-3; perhaps TRBD2 as D (6 bases). V lost 0 bases and J 4 bases, leaving 8 bases between the germline ends. Germline V gene lookup returns CDR1 KGHSH and CDR2 LQKENI. The CDR3 contains 14 residues. The CDR3 reads CASSPPWEADTQYF. The CDR3, as DNA: TGTGCCAGCTCACCACCTTGGGAGGCAGATACGCAGTATTTT.

There are many counts of this clonotype. The V and J genes are TRBV20-1 and TRBJ2-7; 10 bases align to TRBD2. This CDR3 comprises 14 residues. V shed 7 bases and J 2 bases; nucleotides not matched to a gene: 8. Germline-derived CDR1 and CDR2 are DFQATT and SNEGSKA (reference sequence). CDR3 sequence: CSGSESGRAYEQYF. The DNA of the CDR3 is TGCAGTGGGTCCGAAAGCGGGAGGGCCTACGAGCAGTACTTC.

This clonotype was found a few times. As DNA, the CDR3 is TGTGCCAGCAGCTTAGAGGTCCGGGGGTGGTCTGGAAACACCATATATTTT. Its protein product is CASSLEVRGWSGNTIYF. The V call is TRBV7-8, the J call TRBJ1-3; a possible D gene is TRBD1 (5 bases). CDR1 is SGHVS, CDR2 FQNEAQ, per germline. V gave up 1 base and J gave up 1 base, with 14 bases separating them. The CDR3 is 17 amino acids.

This sequence joins TRBV11-2 and TRBJ2-7; 14 bases are shared with TRBD2. Germline assignment: CDR1 SGHAT and CDR2 FQNNGV. This CDR3 is built from 17 residues. V gave up 1 base and J gave up 7 bases; unmatched junction bases: 9. In DNA, the CDR3 is TGTGCCAGCAGCTTAGCCCAGCTGGGACTAGCGGGAGCTGAGCAGTACTTC. Translation: CASSLAQLGLAGAEQYF.

The chain links TRBV20-1 to TRBJ1-5, with TRBD1 matching 11 bases. The J segment lost 6 bases and the V segment lost 3 bases, leaving 4 bases of the junction unmatched. Germline V gene lookup returns CDR1 DFQATT and CDR2 SNEGSKA (reference sequence). This CDR3 region has 14 residues. CDR3 nucleotides: TGCAGTGCTAGTCTGGGACAGGGGGGTCAGCCCCAGCATTTT. It yields the protein CSASLGQGGQPQHF.

The chain is built from TRBV14 and TRBJ2-2; possibly TRBD2 for D (5 bases). The CDR3 sequence is 17 residues long. With 2 bases removed from V and 4 bases from J, the gap between germline ends came to 17 bases. Looked up from germline, CDR1 is SGHDN and CDR2 is FVKESK. CDR3 amino acids: CASSQRRDMTGTGELFF. In DNA, the CDR3 is TGTGCCAGCAGCCAACGTCGGGATATGACTGGCACCGGGGAGCTGTTTTTT.